Following are 24 T cell receptor beta chains from one sample sequenced in a study of cytomegalovirus exposure and HLA in healthy donors. Primers included in the PCR were 60 Vbeta and 13 Jbeta primers. Sequencing used immunoSEQ multiplex PCR; TCRdb keeps in-frame clones, though not all of them. The sample carries 96,000 or so clones, 65% to 75% recorded once. The material sequenced was PBMCs. These receptors originate from a female donor in good health and CMV-seropositive.

The chain employs TRBV19 and TRBJ2-1; 14 positions match TRBD2. From germline, CDR1 is LNHDA and CDR2 SQIVND (reference sequence). V shed 5 bases, J shed 9 bases, and the junction held 9 bases outside the gene matches. This CDR3 has 16 residues. The CDR3, as DNA: TGTGCCAGTAGTCGTTTGACTAGCGGGGGGGTTGGTGAGCAGTTCTTC. Translated: CASSRLTSGGVGEQFF.

The chain employs TRBV29-1 and TRBJ1-1; D is perhaps TRBD1 (6 bases). V lost 7 bases and J 0 bases, leaving 21 bases between the germline ends. Germline V gene sequence: CDR1 SQVTM, CDR2 ANQGSEA. This CDR3 has 16 amino acids. The CDR3 loop is CSAQTPPGQMNTEAFF. CDR3 bases: TGCAGCGCCCAAACACCTCCGGGACAAATGAACACTGAAGCTTTCTTT. Complete variable domain (other parts from reference TRBV29-1 and TRBJ1-1): SAVISQKPSRDICQRGTSLTIQCQVDSQVTMMFWYRQQPGQSLTLIATANQGSEATYESGFVIDKFPISRPNLTFSTLTVSNMSPEDSSIYLCSAQTPPGQMNTEAFFGQGTRLTVV.

This chain uses TRBV7-6 with TRBJ2-1; 9 bases align to TRBD1. V trimming: 5 bases; J trimming: 8 bases; junction bases outside the gene matches: 7. The CDR3 length is 14 residues. Germline V lookup: CDR1 SGHVS, CDR2 FNYEAQ. In DNA, the CDR3 is TGTGCCAGCAGCGTATACAGGGGGCTCGATGAGCAGTTCTTC. This codes for CASSVYRGLDEQFF.

The chain joins TRBV19 to TRBJ1-1; D ambiguous. The CDR3 is 14 residues long. Trimming shortened V by 7 bases and J by 0 bases, and 12 bases separated the two germline ends. Germline V gene data show CDR1 as LNHDA and CDR2 as SQIVND (reference sequence). The CDR3 spells CASTRAGMNTEAFF. CDR3 bases: TGTGCCAGTACTCGGGCGGGGATGAACACTGAAGCTTTCTTT.

This sequence joins TRBV7-9 and TRBJ2-7, with 9 bases that match TRBD2. With 3 bases clipped from V and 5 bases from J, the junction kept 5 bases outside the gene matches. The CDR3 runs 14 residues. CDR1 and CDR2 (germline): SEHNR, FQNEAQ (reference sequence). The CDR3 spells CASSLAAGGDEQYF. CDR3 coding DNA: TGTGCCAGCAGCTTGGCAGCGGGAGGAGACGAGCAGTACTTC.

The chain has TRBV14 and TRBJ2-5; D is possibly TRBD2 (6 bases). The V end was cut by 1 base, the J end by 4 bases, with 13 bases between. The CDR3 covers 15 residues. Germline V gene sequence: CDR1 SGHDN, CDR2 FVKESK. In DNA, the CDR3 is TGTGCCAGCAGCCAAGGGGGACTGAGGCGAGAGACCCAGTACTTC. Protein product: CASSQGGLRRETQYF.

The chain recombines TRBV5-4 with TRBJ2-3; a possible D gene is TRBD2 (6 bases). The germline V gene has CDR1 SGHNT and CDR2 YYREEE (reference sequence). V was cut by 0 bases and J by 0 bases, with 14 bases left in between. The CDR3 length is 17 residues. CDR3 coding DNA: TGTGCCAGCAGCTTGGGCGGCCTAGCGACTAGCACAGATACGCAGTATTTT. Amino acids: CASSLGGLATSTDTQYF.

The rearrangement uses TRBV7-2 and TRBJ2-1; 7 nucleotides match TRBD1. V lost 5 bases and J lost 3; bases outside the gene matches: 4. Per germline, CDR1 SGHTA and CDR2 FQGNSA. The CDR3 consists of 14 residues. CDR3 sequence reads: CASSTRTGYNEQFF. Here the CDR3 DNA reads TGTGCCAGCAGCACCCGGACAGGCTACAATGAGCAGTTCTTC.

V usage is TRBV7-9 and J usage is TRBJ2-3; TRBD2 matches at 11 bases. V was pared by 5 bases and J by 2 bases, with 9 bases of the junction left unmatched. This CDR3 region has 17 residues. Germline V lookup: CDR1 SEHNR, CDR2 FQNEAQ (reference sequence). The CDR3 nucleotides are TGTGCCAGCAGCCGAGTTCAGACTAGCGGGAACACAGATACGCAGTATTTT. It codes for CASSRVQTSGNTDTQYF.

This chain uses TRBV18 with TRBJ1-2; D is unresolved. Germline V gene lookup returns CDR1 KGHSH and CDR2 LQKENI. The CDR3 has 13 amino acids. Between the trimmed V and J ends, which lost 2 bases and 4 bases, there was a span of 8 bases. CDR3 in DNA: TGTGCCAGCTCACCAGATCGCAGCTATGGCTACACCTTC. Protein product: CASSPDRSYGYTF.

The chain recombines TRBV4-2 with TRBJ2-3; D may be TRBD2 (7 bases). From germline, CDR1 is LGHNA and CDR2 YNFKEQ. The CDR3 contains 15 residues. V lost 4 bases and J lost 4, with 15 bases in between. The chain's CDR3 is CASSPGAGVADTQYF. The CDR3 DNA reads TGTGCCAGCAGCCCAGGGGCGGGAGTGGCAGATACGCAGTATTTT.

The table lists this clone with a few counts. The chain carries TRBV7-6 and TRBJ2-7; D call uncertain. Germline CDR1 reads SGHVS; CDR2 reads FNYEAQ. CDR3 length: 13 residues. Trimming removed 1 base at V and 3 bases at J, with 7 bases between. Written as DNA, the CDR3 is TGTGCCAGCAGCTTAGAGCCCCACTACGAGCAGTACTTC. Translating it yields CASSLEPHYEQYF.

In DNA, the CDR3 is TGTGCCATCAGTGAGTCCTCAGGGGAGACTAACTATGGCTACACCTTC. Protein product: CAISESSGETNYGYTF. The J gene is TRBJ1-2, the V gene TRBV10-3, with D perhaps TRBD1 (6 bases). The CDR3 is 16 residues long. Germline values: CDR1 ENHRY, CDR2 SYGVKD. V lost 0 bases and J lost 0, with 11 bases in between.

The V call is TRBV5-1, the J call TRBJ2-2; 13 bases align to TRBD2. The germline gives CDR1 SGHRS, CDR2 YFSETQ. V lost 3 bases to trimming and J lost 7 bases; unmatched junction nucleotides: 3. There are 15 residues in the CDR3. The CDR3 protein is CASSWGLAGRGELFF. In nucleotides, the CDR3 is TGCGCCAGCAGCTGGGGACTAGCGGGGCGCGGGGAGCTGTTTTTT.

This chain joins TRBV7-9 and TRBJ1-1, with no clear D. The length of the CDR3 is 14 residues. Between the trimmed V and J ends, which lost 5 bases and 0 bases, there was a span of 10 bases. Germline CDR1 reads SEHNR; CDR2 reads FQNEAQ (reference sequence). CDR3 loop: CASSRGGMNTEAFF. DNA of the CDR3: TGTGCCAGCAGCCGAGGAGGAATGAACACTGAAGCTTTCTTT.

This sequence joins TRBV9 and TRBJ2-5; 9 positions match TRBD2. V lost 0 bases and J lost 4; bases outside the gene matches: 4. CDR3 length: 15 residues. Germline values: CDR1 SGDLS, CDR2 YYNGEE. CDR3 coding DNA: TGTGCCAGCAGCGTAGGGGTAGCGGGAGTAGAGACCCAGTACTTC. It specifies CASSVGVAGVETQYF.

The chain carries TRBV9 and TRBJ1-3, with a possible D match to TRBD1 (6 bases). Germline V gene data show CDR1 as SGDLS and CDR2 as YYNGEE. The CDR3 contains 15 residues. Trimming took off 4 bases at V and 0 bases at J, with 11 bases between the two ends. The CDR3, as DNA: TGTGCCAGCAGCCCTACAGGGAACTCTGGAAACACCATATATTTT. Protein product: CASSPTGNSGNTIYF.

This clone showed up just a few times. The CDR3 bases are TGTGCCAGCAGCCAAGAGGCACAGGGGGCGTTTGGAAACACCATATATTTT. This sequence encodes CASSQEAQGAFGNTIYF. The rearrangement links TRBV4-2 to TRBJ1-3, with 9 bases matching TRBD1. Germline CDR1 reads LGHNA; CDR2 reads YNFKEQ. Trimming removed 0 bases from V and 3 bases from J; junction bases left unmatched: 6. CDR3 length: 17 amino acids.

A few counts support this clone. V gene TRBV4-2 combines with J gene TRBJ2-7, with D possibly matching TRBD1 (5 bases). V lost 0 bases and J lost 3, with 15 bases in between. Germline V gene data show CDR1 as LGHNA and CDR2 as YNFKEQ. The CDR3 loop spans 16 amino acids. CDR3 region: CASSQDLGAPRYEQYF. CDR3 nucleotides: TGTGCCAGCAGCCAAGATCTAGGGGCCCCCCGCTACGAGCAGTACTTC.

This chain links TRBV28 with TRBJ1-4, with D uncertain. In germline, CDR1 is MDHEN, CDR2 SYDVKM. Trimming cost V 5 bases and J 2 bases, with 9 bases left between them. The CDR3 contains 14 residues. CDR3 region: CASSGQVTNEKLFF. The CDR3 DNA is TGTGCCAGCAGTGGCCAGGTTACTAATGAAAAACTGTTTTTT.

V gene TRBV5-4 combines with J gene TRBJ2-7, with 7 bases lining up with TRBD1. The CDR3 has 15 residues. Germline V gene sequence: CDR1 SGHNT, CDR2 YYREEE (reference sequence). The trim removed 4 bases at V and 3 bases at J, leaving 10 bases unmatched. Written as DNA, the CDR3 is TGTGCCAGCAGCACCGGGACAGAGAGAGTCTACGAGCAGTACTTC. It translates to CASSTGTERVYEQYF.

This clone occurred a few times. The rearrangement uses TRBV4-3 and TRBJ2-5; D may be TRBD1 (6 bases). Between the trimmed V and J ends, which lost 3 bases and 5 bases, there was a span of 25 bases. Germline lookup yields CDR1 LGHNA and CDR2 YSLEER. The CDR3 sequence is 18 residues long. This chain's CDR3 is CASSHLPPGDTGGETQYF. The CDR3, as DNA: TGCGCCAGCAGCCACCTTCCCCCAGGGGACACCGGCGGCGAGACCCAGTACTTC.

V gene TRBV7-8 combines with J gene TRBJ2-1; 10 bases are shared with TRBD1. This CDR3 is 16 amino acids long. Germline CDR1 is SGHVS and CDR2 is FQNEAQ. V trimming: 4 bases; J trimming: 9 bases; junction bases outside the gene matches: 12. CDR3 in amino acids: CASSSPGTGVRIEQFF. CDR3 DNA sequence: TGTGCCAGCAGCTCACCTGGGACAGGGGTAAGGATTGAGCAGTTCTTC.

This clone was observed a handful of times. This chain links TRBV11-1 with TRBJ2-6; D unclear. The CDR3 length is 13 residues. V lost 7 bases, J lost 0 bases, and 4 bases lay in between. Germline V gene data show CDR1 as SGHAT and CDR2 as FQDESV (reference sequence). In nucleotides, the CDR3 is TGTGCCAGCACAGACTCTGGGGCCAACGTCCTGACTTTC. This translates into CASTDSGANVLTF.